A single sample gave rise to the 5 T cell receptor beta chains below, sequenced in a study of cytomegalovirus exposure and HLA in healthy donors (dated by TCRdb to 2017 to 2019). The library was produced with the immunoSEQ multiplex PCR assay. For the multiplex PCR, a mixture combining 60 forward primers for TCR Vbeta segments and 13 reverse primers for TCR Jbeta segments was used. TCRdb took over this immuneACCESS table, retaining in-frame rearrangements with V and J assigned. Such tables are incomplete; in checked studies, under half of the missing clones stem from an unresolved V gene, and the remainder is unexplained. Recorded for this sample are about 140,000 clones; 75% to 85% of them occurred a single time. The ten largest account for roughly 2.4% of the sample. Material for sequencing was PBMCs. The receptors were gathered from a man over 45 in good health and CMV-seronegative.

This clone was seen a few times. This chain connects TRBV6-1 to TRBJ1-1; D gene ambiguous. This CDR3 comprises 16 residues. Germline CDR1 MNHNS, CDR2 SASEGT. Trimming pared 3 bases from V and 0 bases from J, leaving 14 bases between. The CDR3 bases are TGTGCCAGCAGTGAGAGGTTGAGAGGGCTGAACACTGAAGCTTTCTTT. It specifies CASSERLRGLNTEAFF.

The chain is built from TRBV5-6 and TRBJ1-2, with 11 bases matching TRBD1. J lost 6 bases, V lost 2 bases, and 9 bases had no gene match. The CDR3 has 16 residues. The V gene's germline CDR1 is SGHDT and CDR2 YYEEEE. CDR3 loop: CASSFVSGQGADGYTF. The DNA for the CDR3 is TGTGCCAGCAGCTTTGTTTCTGGACAGGGGGCCGATGGCTACACCTTC. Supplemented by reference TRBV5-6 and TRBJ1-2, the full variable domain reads DAGVTQSPTHLIKTRGQQVTLRCSPKSGHDTVSWYQQALGQGPQFIFQYYEEEERQRGNFPDRFSGHQFPNYSSELNVNALLLGDSALYLCASSFVSGQGADGYTFGSGTRLTVV.

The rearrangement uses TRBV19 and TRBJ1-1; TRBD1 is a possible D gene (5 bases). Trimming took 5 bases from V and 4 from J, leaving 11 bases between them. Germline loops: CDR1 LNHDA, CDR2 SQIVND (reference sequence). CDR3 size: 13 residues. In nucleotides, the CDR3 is TGTGCCAGTAGTCACGGGGGACTCACTGAAGCTTTCTTT. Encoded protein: CASSHGGLTEAFF.

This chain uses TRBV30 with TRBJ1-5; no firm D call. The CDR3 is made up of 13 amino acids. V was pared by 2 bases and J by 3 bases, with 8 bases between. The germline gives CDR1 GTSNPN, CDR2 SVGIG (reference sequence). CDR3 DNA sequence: TGTGCCTGGAGTCTAGAGAACAATCAGCCCCAGCATTTT. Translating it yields CAWSLENNQPQHF.

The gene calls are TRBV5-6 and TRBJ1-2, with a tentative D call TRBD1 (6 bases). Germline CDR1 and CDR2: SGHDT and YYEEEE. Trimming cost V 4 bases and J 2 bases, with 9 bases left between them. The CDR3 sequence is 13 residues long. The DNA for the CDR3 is TGTGCCAGCAGCCTAGGGGGAAACTATGGCTACACCTTC. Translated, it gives CASSLGGNYGYTF. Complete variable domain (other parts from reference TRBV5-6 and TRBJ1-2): DAGVTQSPTHLIKTRGQQVTLRCSPKSGHDTVSWYQQALGQGPQFIFQYYEEEERQRGNFPDRFSGHQFPNYSSELNVNALLLGDSALYLCASSLGGNYGYTFGSGTRLTVV.